The 17 T cell receptor beta chains below come from one sample, sequenced in a study of T cell changes during pregnancy in multiple sclerosis (dated by TCRdb to the late 2010s). The library was prepared using the immunoSEQ multiplex PCR assay. The table was pulled from immuneACCESS by TCRdb, which kept in-frame rearrangements only. Such tables lose some clones; where checked, under half of the loss comes from unresolved V genes, and the rest has no known cause. The sample includes 20,000 to 25,000 clones, with about 89% observed a single time. The top ten constitute about 0.6% of the sample. Sequencing was performed on CD4+ T cells from peripheral blood mononuclear cells, taken after pregnancy. These receptors were taken from a female donor in good health, enrolled as a control in a pregnancy study.

In DNA, the CDR3 is TGTGCCAGCAGCTGGGGCGGGGCCTACGAGCAGTACTTC. Translation gives CASSWGGAYEQYF. The chain has TRBV7-2 and TRBJ2-7; D might be TRBD2 (6 bases). The germline V gene encodes CDR1 SGHTA and CDR2 FQGNSA. The CDR3 length is 13 residues. V was pared by 4 bases and J by 2 bases, with 9 bases between.

The rearrangement joins TRBV19 to TRBJ1-1, with 7 bases aligning to TRBD1. The CDR3 sequence is 14 residues long. CDR1 LNHDA and CDR2 SQIVND come from the germline V gene (reference sequence). V shed 6 bases and J 4 bases; nucleotides not matched to a gene: 8. CDR3 nucleotides: TGTGCCAGTAGGACAAACAGGGGTGCCACTGAAGCTTTCTTT. It yields the protein CASRTNRGATEAFF.

This chain connects TRBV5-1 to TRBJ2-1; no definite D call. The CDR3 consists of 11 residues. The germline V gene has CDR1 SGHRS and CDR2 YFSETQ. V was cut by 2 bases and J by 7 bases, with 4 bases left in between. CDR3 sequence (DNA): TGCGCCAGCAGCTTCGGGAATGAGCAGTTCTTC. Translated: CASSFGNEQFF.

The chain carries TRBV4-3 and TRBJ2-1, with TRBD2 matching 8 bases. The CDR3 is 15 residues long. With 0 bases clipped from V and 6 bases from J, the junction kept 4 bases outside the gene matches. The germline CDR1 and CDR2 sequences are LGHNA and YSLEER. CDR3 in amino acids: CASSQDRTSGNEQFF. In DNA, the CDR3 is TGCGCCAGCAGCCAAGATCGAACTAGCGGCAATGAGCAGTTCTTC.

This chain joins TRBV6-5 and TRBJ2-4; 7 bases match TRBD2. The length of the CDR3 is 15 residues. Germline V gene lookup returns CDR1 MNHEY and CDR2 SVGAGI. The V segment lost 8 bases and the J segment 3 bases; nucleotides outside the gene matches: 10. The DNA for the CDR3 is TGTGCCAGCCGTCCACCGGGAGGCGACAAAAACATTCAGTACTTC. Protein: CASRPPGGDKNIQYF.

J is TRBJ2-5 and V is TRBV18, with 7 positions matching TRBD1. The germline V gene has CDR1 KGHSH and CDR2 LQKENI. The junction had 5 bases not matched to a gene; V was cut back by 3 bases and J by 1 base. The length of the CDR3 is 15 residues. Here the CDR3 reads CASSPPGTAQETQYF. The CDR3 DNA follows: TGTGCCAGCTCACCTCCCGGGACAGCCCAAGAGACCCAGTACTTC.

The chain couples TRBV28 to TRBJ1-2, with 11 bases lining up with TRBD1. Germline V gene sequence: CDR1 MDHEN, CDR2 SYDVKM. The CDR3 is made up of 15 amino acids. Unmatched junction bases numbered 4, after V lost 5 bases and J lost 2 bases. For the CDR3, the DNA is TGTGCCAGCAGTCTCAGGACAGGGGGCAACTATGGCTACACCTTC. Amino acid sequence: CASSLRTGGNYGYTF.

The V call is TRBV19, the J call TRBJ2-3; 7 positions match TRBD1. CDR3 length: 15 residues. The trim removed 3 bases at V and 0 bases at J, leaving 3 bases unmatched. Germline values: CDR1 LNHDA, CDR2 SQIVND (reference sequence). For the CDR3, the DNA is TGTGCCAGTAGTATTCGGGGACAGAGCACAGATACGCAGTATTTT. Residues: CASSIRGQSTDTQYF. Using reference TRBV19 and TRBJ2-3 for the parts outside the CDR3, the full variable domain is DGGITQSPKYLFRKEGQNVTLSCEQNLNHDAMYWYRQDPGQGLRLIYYSQIVNDFQKGDIAEGYSVSREKKESFPLTVTSAQKNPTAFYLCASSIRGQSTDTQYFGPGTRLTVL.

The chain links TRBV7-3 to TRBJ2-1; tentative D call: TRBD2 (6 bases). The CDR3 extends over 12 amino acids. CDR1 SGHTA and CDR2 FQGTGA come from the germline V gene. V was shortened by 3 bases and J by 8 bases, with 8 bases between the two germline ends. CDR3 region: CASSLGGDEQFF. CDR3 bases: TGTGCCAGCAGCTTGGGAGGAGATGAGCAGTTCTTC. The complete variable domain, with remaining parts taken from reference TRBV7-3 and TRBJ2-1, reads GAGVSQTPSNKVTEKGKYVELRCDPISGHTALYWYRQSLGQGPEFLIYFQGTGAADDSGLPNDRFFAVRPEGSVSTLKIQRTERGDSAVYLCASSLGGDEQFFGPGTRLTVL.

This clone came up once. The CDR3 sequence is CASSYSGQRPLGDTEAFF. The DNA for the CDR3 is TGTGCCAGCAGTTACTCGGGACAGCGTCCACTGGGGGACACTGAAGCTTTCTTT. The rearrangement joins TRBV2 to TRBJ1-1; TRBD1 aligns across 7 bases. The CDR3 contains 18 residues. The V segment lost 5 bases and the J segment 3 bases; nucleotides outside the gene matches: 18. Germline V gives CDR1 SNHLY, CDR2 FYNNEI.

The genes are TRBV6-1 and TRBJ2-3; D may be TRBD1 (5 bases). The V end lost 5 bases, the J end lost 1 base, and 13 bases lay between the germline ends. Germline CDR1 and CDR2: MNHNS and SASEGT. The CDR3 loop spans 15 amino acids. Here the CDR3 reads CASSPGQSRTDTQYF. CDR3 bases: TGTGCCAGCAGTCCCGGACAATCCCGCACAGATACGCAGTATTTT.

The J gene is TRBJ1-5, the V gene TRBV6-1; D is ambiguous. V lost 4 bases, J lost 3 bases, and 10 bases lay in between. This CDR3 has 14 residues. Germline-derived CDR1 and CDR2 are MNHNS and SASEGT. The CDR3 loop is CASSVRVTNQPQHF. The CDR3 bases are TGTGCCAGCAGTGTACGGGTTACCAATCAGCCCCAGCATTTT.

The CDR3 is CAWRTSGRTDTQYF. The CDR3 coding sequence is TGTGCCTGGAGGACTAGCGGTCGCACAGATACGCAGTATTTT. This sequence joins TRBV30 and TRBJ2-3; 9 bases match TRBD2. Germline V gene data show CDR1 as GTSNPN and CDR2 as SVGIG (reference sequence). The CDR3 is made up of 14 amino acids. V shed 3 bases, J shed 1 base, and the junction held 2 bases outside the gene matches. The full variable domain, rest sourced from reference TRBV30 and TRBJ2-3, is SQTIHQWPATLVQPVGSPLSLECTVEGTSNPNLYWYRQAAGRGLQLLFYSVGIGQISSEVPQNLSASRPQDRQFILSSKKLLLSDSGFYLCAWRTSGRTDTQYFGPGTRLTVL.

This sequence joins TRBV5-6 and TRBJ2-1; 9 nucleotides line up with TRBD2. The germline V gene has CDR1 SGHDT and CDR2 YYEEEE. CDR3 size: 15 residues. V dropped 0 bases and J dropped 10; count of bases not matched to a gene: 8. CDR3 protein: CASSLGFAAGGEQFF. The CDR3 DNA sequence: TGTGCCAGCAGCTTGGGATTTGCGGCGGGGGGGGAGCAGTTCTTC.

J is TRBJ2-3 and V is TRBV5-1, with D maybe TRBD1 (6 bases). This CDR3 comprises 16 residues. Trimming shortened V by 5 bases and J by 2 bases, and 18 bases separated the two germline ends. Germline CDR1 and CDR2: SGHRS and YFSETQ. CDR3 coding DNA: TGCGCCAGCAGGAGGCGTAACAGGGCATTCACAGATACGCAGTATTTT. Residues: CASRRRNRAFTDTQYF.

The J gene is TRBJ1-2, the V gene TRBV27; tentatively, D is TRBD1 (5 bases). CDR1 MNHEY and CDR2 SMNVEV come from the germline V gene (reference sequence). V was clipped by 2 bases and J by 5 bases, with 9 bases between them. The CDR3 extends over 13 amino acids. The chain's CDR3 is CASSLGGGYGYTF. The CDR3 DNA is TGTGCCAGCAGTTTAGGGGGGGGGTATGGCTACACCTTC.

As to this clone: Sequence at one end of the junction differs from germline and may be a read error. This chain joins TRBV4-1 and TRBJ2-5; 16 bases align to TRBD2. Germline-derived CDR1 and CDR2 are MGHRA and YSYEKL. The CDR3 spans 14 residues. The CDR3, as DNA: TGCGCCAGCAGCCAAGATCCCGGGACTAGCGGGAGGGACTTC. It is translated as CASSQDPGTSGRDF.